The present T cell receptor (beta chain) was sequenced within a study of blood T cell repertoires in COVID-19. At the level of the study: Sites in the United States, Italy and Spain provided acute and convalescent COVID-19 samples. Nucleic acid was either cDNA or gDNA, and it came from T cells, B-cell-depleted T cells, or PBMCs.

The V and J ends lost 1 base and 1 base respectively, with 7 bases between them. CDR3 length equals 13 residues. Germline V gives CDR1 GTSNPN, CDR2 SVGIG (reference sequence). This clone occurred once. Original analysis: Estimation of nucleated cell counts was performed using reference gene primer amplification. Libraries were prepared by immunoSEQ multiplex PCR; TCRdb keeps only in-frame clonotypes and omits some of them. That table gives V, J and clone size, and the DNA gave D and trimming. This sample has approximately 320,000 clones, with approximately 85% found just once. The sample consisted of peripheral blood. The clonotype originates from a human donor in a cohort sampled during active COVID-19. This chain joins TRBV30 and TRBJ1-2; D not certain. The CDR3 loop is CAWSGEGNYGYTF. For the CDR3, the DNA is TGTGCCTGGAGTGGAGAGGGTAACTATGGCTACACCTTC. The whole variable domain, remainder taken from reference TRBV30 and TRBJ1-2, is SQTIHQWPATLVQPVGSPLSLECTVEGTSNPNLYWYRQAAGRGLQLLFYSVGIGQISSEVPQNLSASRPQDRQFILSSKKLLLSDSGFYLCAWSGEGNYGYTFGSGTRLTVV.